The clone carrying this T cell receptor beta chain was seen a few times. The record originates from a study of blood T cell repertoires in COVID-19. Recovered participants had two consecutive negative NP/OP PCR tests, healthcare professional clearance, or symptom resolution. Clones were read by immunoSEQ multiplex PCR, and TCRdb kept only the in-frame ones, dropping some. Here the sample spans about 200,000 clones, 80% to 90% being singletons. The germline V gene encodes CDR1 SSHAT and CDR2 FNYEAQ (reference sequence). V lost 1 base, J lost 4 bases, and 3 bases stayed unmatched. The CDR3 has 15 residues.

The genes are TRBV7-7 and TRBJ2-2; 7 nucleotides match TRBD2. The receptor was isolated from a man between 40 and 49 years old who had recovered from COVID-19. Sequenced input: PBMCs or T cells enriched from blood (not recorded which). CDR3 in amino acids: CASSLGREGTGELFF. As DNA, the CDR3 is TGTGCCAGCAGCTTAGGCAGGGAGGGCACCGGGGAGCTGTTTTTT.